This T cell receptor beta chain was identified during a study of blood T cell repertoires in COVID-19. Study context: Both acute and convalescent COVID-19 samples were obtained from the United States, Italy and Spain. PBMCs, B-cell-depleted T cells, or T cells were the source of the cDNA or gDNA that made up the material.

Authors' analysis steps: Amplification with reference gene primers provided the estimates of nucleated cell counts. Some clones are missing from TCRdb's copy, which holds only in-frame ones; the method was immunoSEQ multiplex PCR. Clonal size and the V and J genes are those of that table, whereas D and trimming came from the DNA. The table lists roughly 160,000 clones, about 87% of them singletons. The specimen sequenced was peripheral blood. The clonotype comes from a man aged 55 to 70 with acute or convalescent COVID-19.

CDR3 nucleotides: TGTGCCATCAGTGAGTCGGGCAGTTATAGCAATCAGCCCCAGCATTTT. Translation gives CAISESGSYSNQPQHF. The V call is TRBV10-3, the J call TRBJ1-5; no reliable D call. The V gene lost 0 bases and the J gene lost 0 bases, with 9 bases spanning the gap. The V gene's germline CDR1 is ENHRY and CDR2 SYGVKD. The CDR3 totals 16 residues.